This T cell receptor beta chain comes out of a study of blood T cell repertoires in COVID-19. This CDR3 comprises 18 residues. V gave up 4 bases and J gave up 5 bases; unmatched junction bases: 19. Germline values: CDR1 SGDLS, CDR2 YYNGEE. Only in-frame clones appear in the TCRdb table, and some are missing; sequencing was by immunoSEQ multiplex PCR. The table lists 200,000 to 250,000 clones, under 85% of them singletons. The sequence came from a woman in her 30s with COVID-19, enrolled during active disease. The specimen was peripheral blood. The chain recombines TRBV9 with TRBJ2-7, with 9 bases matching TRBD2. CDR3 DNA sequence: TGTGCCAGCAGCTCTCTGGGGGGTAGCGGGAGTTTCGGCGACGAGCAGTACTTC. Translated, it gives CASSSLGGSGSFGDEQYF.